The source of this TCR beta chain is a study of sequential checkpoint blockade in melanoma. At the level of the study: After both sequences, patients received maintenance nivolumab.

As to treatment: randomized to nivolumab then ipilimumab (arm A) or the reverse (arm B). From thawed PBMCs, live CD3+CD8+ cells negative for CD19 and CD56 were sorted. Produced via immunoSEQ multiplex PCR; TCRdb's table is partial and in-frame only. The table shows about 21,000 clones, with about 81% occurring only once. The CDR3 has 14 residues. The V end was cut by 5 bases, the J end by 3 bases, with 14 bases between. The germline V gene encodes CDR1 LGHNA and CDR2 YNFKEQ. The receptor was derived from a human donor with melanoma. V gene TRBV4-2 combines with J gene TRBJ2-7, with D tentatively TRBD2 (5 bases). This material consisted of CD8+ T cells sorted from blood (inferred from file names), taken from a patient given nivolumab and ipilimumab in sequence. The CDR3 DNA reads TGTGCCAGCAGCTTGGAGGCAGGCCACTACGAGCAGTACTTC. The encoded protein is CASSLEAGHYEQYF.